The rows below give T cell receptor beta chains drawn from one sample of a study of T cells in Graves' hyperthyroidism and ophthalmopathy. Each CDR3 protein gets one entry after TCRdb re-called the multiplex PCR reads with MiXCR. The sample holds fewer than 850,000 distinct CDR3 sequences; 15% to 20% are singletons and the top ten take about 14%. Sequenced input: blood. All receptors derive from a man aged 45-65 years with Graves' hyperthyroidism. CDR3s include the opening cysteine and the closing phenylalanine or tryptophan. Fields, in order: V gene, J gene, clone size, D gene, CDR3 DNA, CDR3 protein. The D gene is left open where the match is weak. Clone size is not always given. Where it is, it says once, few, many or a class for expanded clones.

V: TRBV12-3/TRBV12-4
J: TRBJ2-7
size: many
D: -
DNA: TGTGCCAGCAGTTTCCGTGCGGGCGAGCAGTACTTC
CDR3: CASSFRAGEQYF

V: TRBV6-2/TRBV6-3
J: TRBJ2-3
size: many
D: TRBD2
DNA: TGTGCCAGCAGTTACCGAGCGGGAGCGAGAGATACGCAGTATTTT
CDR3: CASSYRAGARDTQYF

V: TRBV11-2
J: TRBJ2-2
size: few
D: TRBD2
DNA: TGTGCCAGCAGCCCATCGACTAGCGGGAGTTCCGGGGGGCTGTTTTTT
CDR3: CASSPSTSGSSGGLFF

V: TRBV4-3
J: TRBJ1-3
size: -
D: -
DNA: TGCGCCAGCAGCCCCCAGAGGGTTTCGGGAAACACCATATATTTT
CDR3: CASSPQRVSGNTIYF

V: TRBV27
J: TRBJ2-1
size: few
D: TRBD2
DNA: TGTGCCAGCAGTTCCACACTAGCGGCCAGATCCTACAATGAGCAGTTCTTC
CDR3: CASSSTLAARSYNEQFF

V: TRBV20-1
J: TRBJ1-5
size: -
D: -
DNA: TGCAGTGCGGTTGGTAGTAGCAATCAGCCCCAGCATTTT
CDR3: CSAVGSSNQPQHF

V: TRBV28
J: TRBJ2-5
size: many
D: -
DNA: TGTGCCAGCAGCTTATTGAGGGAGACCCAGTACTTC
CDR3: CASSLLRETQYF

V: TRBV5-1
J: TRBJ2-1
size: few
D: TRBD2
DNA: TGCGCCAGCAGCTACTCCGGGACTAGCGCCTTCAATGAGCAGTTCTTC
CDR3: CASSYSGTSAFNEQFF

V: TRBV28
J: TRBJ2-2
size: few
D: -
DNA: TGTGCCAGCAGTTTGTGGGAATTGAACACCGGGGAGCTGTTTTTT
CDR3: CASSLWELNTGELFF

V: TRBV12-3/TRBV12-4
J: TRBJ2-7
size: many
D: TRBD2
DNA: TGTGCCAGCAGGGTAGCGGGGCTCTACGAGCAGTACTTC
CDR3: CASRVAGLYEQYF

V: TRBV24-1
J: TRBJ2-2
size: many
D: -
DNA: TGTGCCACCAGTCGTACAGCACCAAACACCGGGGAGCTGTTTTTT
CDR3: CATSRTAPNTGELFF

V: TRBV7-2
J: TRBJ2-1
size: many
D: -
DNA: TGTGCCAGCAGCAAAGGAGGGACTGCTGAGCAGTTCTTC
CDR3: CASSKGGTAEQFF

V: TRBV6-2/TRBV6-3
J: TRBJ2-7
size: -
D: TRBD1
DNA: TGTGCCAGCAGTTACTCGATACAGGGGGATCCCTACGAGCAGTACTTC
CDR3: CASSYSIQGDPYEQYF

V: TRBV2
J: TRBJ1-4
size: many
D: TRBD1
DNA: TGTGCCAGCAATATGGGACAGGGAAATGAAAAACTGTTTTTT
CDR3: CASNMGQGNEKLFF

V: TRBV10-1
J: TRBJ2-5
size: -
D: TRBD2
DNA: TGCGCCAGCAGTGAGGGGACTAGCGACTACCAAGAGACCCAGTACTTC
CDR3: CASSEGTSDYQETQYF

V: TRBV11-2
J: TRBJ1-1
size: many
D: TRBD1
DNA: TGTGCCAGCAGCTCCACACAGGGGCTGAGTGAAGCTTTCTTT
CDR3: CASSSTQGLSEAFF

V: TRBV27
J: TRBJ2-7
size: many
D: -
DNA: TGTGCCAGCAGTTTATGGGGCAGCTCCTACGAGCAGTACTTC
CDR3: CASSLWGSSYEQYF

V: TRBV11-2
J: TRBJ2-5
size: few
D: -
DNA: TGTGCCAGCAGCATAACCACAGGGTACGAAGAGACCCAGTACTTC
CDR3: CASSITTGYEETQYF

V: TRBV7-9
J: TRBJ2-3
size: many
D: -
DNA: TGTGCCAGCAGCCTCCTCACAGATACGCAGTATTTT
CDR3: CASSLLTDTQYF

V: TRBV6-2/TRBV6-3
J: TRBJ2-1
size: -
D: -
DNA: TGTGCCAGCAGTTACTCGATAGGACGGGAGCAGTTCTTC
CDR3: CASSYSIGREQFF

V: TRBV11-2
J: TRBJ1-1
size: many
D: -
DNA: TGTGCCAGCAGCCTCCTACAGGCGGATCTTTCAGCTTTCTTT
CDR3: CASSLLQADLSAFF

V: TRBV28
J: TRBJ1-5
size: -
D: TRBD1
DNA: TGTGCCAGCAGTTCCCTTGGGGACAGGGGTGGGAATCAGCCCCAGCATTTT
CDR3: CASSSLGDRGGNQPQHF

V: TRBV5-1
J: TRBJ2-3
size: few
D: TRBD2
DNA: TGCGCCAGCAGCTCAACCCTAGCGGGAGAAGTAGCAGATACGCAGTATTTT
CDR3: CASSSTLAGEVADTQYF

V: TRBV3-1
J: TRBJ2-5
size: many
D: TRBD2
DNA: TGTGCCAGCAGCCTAGCGGGAGGGCATGAGACCCAGTACTTC
CDR3: CASSLAGGHETQYF

V: TRBV5-1
J: TRBJ1-5
size: many
D: -
DNA: TGCGCCAGCAGCCTCGGGGAACTCAATCAGCCCCAGCATTTT
CDR3: CASSLGELNQPQHF

V: TRBV6-1
J: TRBJ2-1
size: -
D: -
DNA: TGTGCCAGCAGTGAAGCGCTTGGCAGGAGCTCCTACAATGAGCAGTTCTTC
CDR3: CASSEALGRSSYNEQFF

V: TRBV29-1
J: TRBJ1-1
size: many
D: TRBD1
DNA: TGCAGCGTTAGACAGGGAAACACTGAAGCTTTCTTT
CDR3: CSVRQGNTEAFF

V: TRBV12-3/TRBV12-4
J: TRBJ2-7
size: many
D: TRBD2
DNA: TGTGCCAGCAGTTTGAGGCGGGAGAAGGTGTACGAGCAGTACTTC
CDR3: CASSLRREKVYEQYF

V: TRBV18
J: TRBJ1-1
size: many
D: -
DNA: TGTGCCAGCTCAGAGGAGGGGGACACTGAAGCTTTCTTT
CDR3: CASSEEGDTEAFF

V: TRBV5-1
J: TRBJ1-5
size: -
D: TRBD1
DNA: TGCGCCAGCAGCTTGGGGGGACAGGGGGTTGGGCAGCCCCAGCATTTT
CDR3: CASSLGGQGVGQPQHF

V: TRBV28
J: TRBJ1-5
size: few
D: -
DNA: TGTGCCACATTTCCCTGGACAGTTAGCAATCAGCCCCAGCATTTT
CDR3: CATFPWTVSNQPQHF

V: TRBV7-2
J: TRBJ1-2
size: many
D: TRBD1
DNA: TGTGCCAGCAGCCGAGGACAGGGGGTACAGGGCTACACCTTC
CDR3: CASSRGQGVQGYTF

V: TRBV7-2
J: TRBJ1-2
size: -
D: -
DNA: TGTGCCAGCAGCCCTGCCCGAGCGTATGGCTACACCTTC
CDR3: CASSPARAYGYTF

V: TRBV20-1
J: TRBJ2-7
size: -
D: -
DNA: TGCAGTGCTAGAGATTATGGTGGGTCATTTTACGAGCAGTACTTC
CDR3: CSARDYGGSFYEQYF

V: TRBV29-1
J: TRBJ1-1
size: many
D: -
DNA: TGCAGCGTTGCTCACTTGAACACTGAAGCTTTCTTT
CDR3: CSVAHLNTEAFF

V: TRBV28
J: TRBJ2-7
size: many
D: TRBD2
DNA: TGTGCCAGCACCGGTGTGGGTAGCGGGAGGTTCTACGAGCAGTACTTC
CDR3: CASTGVGSGRFYEQYF

V: TRBV2
J: TRBJ2-3
size: few
D: -
DNA: TGTGCCATCGAAGGCCGGGGGGCTCCCCCCCCAGATACGCAGTATTTT
CDR3: CAIEGRGAPPPDTQYF

V: TRBV20-1
J: TRBJ2-1
size: few
D: TRBD1
DNA: TGCAGTGCTAGGCCCCGGGACAGGGTTGAGCAGTTCTTC
CDR3: CSARPRDRVEQFF

V: TRBV12-3/TRBV12-4
J: TRBJ1-4
size: many
D: -
DNA: TGTGCCAGCAGTTCGTATTCGGACAGTGAAAAACTGTTTTTT
CDR3: CASSSYSDSEKLFF

V: TRBV12-3/TRBV12-4
J: TRBJ1-4
size: many
D: TRBD1
DNA: TGTGCCAGCAGTTTTAGGACAGGGGATGAAAAACTGTTTTTT
CDR3: CASSFRTGDEKLFF

V: TRBV28
J: TRBJ1-3
size: -
D: -
DNA: TGTGCCAGCACCGAAAATTATGCTGGAAACACCATATATTTT
CDR3: CASTENYAGNTIYF

V: TRBV19
J: TRBJ2-3
size: many
D: -
DNA: TGTGCCAGTAGTATTCGGCTGGGAGATACGCAGTATTTT
CDR3: CASSIRLGDTQYF

V: TRBV18
J: TRBJ1-1
size: many
D: -
DNA: TGTGCCAGCTCTGGGACCAACACTGAAGCTTTCTTT
CDR3: CASSGTNTEAFF

V: TRBV28
J: TRBJ1-2
size: many
D: -
DNA: TGTGCCAGCGGAGATGGGGGGCCCTACCTAAACTATGGCTACACCTTC
CDR3: CASGDGGPYLNYGYTF

V: TRBV3-1
J: TRBJ2-1
size: few
D: -
DNA: TGTGCCAGCAGCAAGGCGTCTGCCATGAATGAGCAGTTCTTC
CDR3: CASSKASAMNEQFF

V: TRBV6-1
J: TRBJ1-1
size: -
D: TRBD1
DNA: TGTGCCAGCAGTGAGTTTTTACAGGGGAGCTCCACTGAAGCTTTCTTT
CDR3: CASSEFLQGSSTEAFF

V: TRBV15
J: TRBJ1-2
size: few
D: -
DNA: TGTGCCACCAGTTCCCGGGGGGTCCATTATGGCTACACCTTC
CDR3: CATSSRGVHYGYTF

V: TRBV7-8
J: TRBJ2-7
size: many
D: -
DNA: TGTGCCAGCATGCGGGACAGTTACGAGCAGTACTTC
CDR3: CASMRDSYEQYF

V: TRBV20-1
J: TRBJ2-7
size: many
D: TRBD2
DNA: TGCAGTGCTAGTGGGGCTAGCGGGATCCACGAGCAGTACTTC
CDR3: CSASGASGIHEQYF

V: TRBV7-9
J: TRBJ2-7
size: -
D: -
DNA: TGTGCCAGCAGCATTGAGGCCACCTACGAGCAGTACTTC
CDR3: CASSIEATYEQYF

V: TRBV11-2
J: TRBJ1-4
size: -
D: -
DNA: TGTGCCAGCAGCTTAGCCGATTTAGAAAAACTGTTTTTT
CDR3: CASSLADLEKLFF

V: TRBV2
J: TRBJ2-3
size: -
D: -
DNA: TGTGCCAGCAGTGAAAGGCTGTACACAGATACGCAGTATTTT
CDR3: CASSERLYTDTQYF

V: TRBV28
J: TRBJ1-5
size: few
D: TRBD1
DNA: TGTGCCAGCAGTTTCACGACAGGGAGGGATCAGCCCCAGCATTTT
CDR3: CASSFTTGRDQPQHF

V: TRBV18
J: TRBJ1-1
size: few
D: -
DNA: TGTGCCAGCTCACCCAGGAGCCAGGAAGCTTTCTTT
CDR3: CASSPRSQEAFF

V: TRBV19
J: TRBJ2-4
size: -
D: -
DNA: TGTGCCAGTGGGAGGAGTGGCATCGGTTTCAGGCCCAACATTCAGTACTTC
CDR3: CASGRSGIGFRPNIQYF

V: TRBV29-1
J: TRBJ2-1
size: -
D: TRBD2
DNA: TGCAGCGTCAGGGGACTTTTAGCGGGAGGGCCGGACTACAATGAGCAGTTCTTC
CDR3: CSVRGLLAGGPDYNEQFF

V: TRBV5-1
J: TRBJ1-1
size: -
D: -
DNA: TGCGCCAGCAGCTTGGAGTGGGGCACTGAAGCTTTCTTT
CDR3: CASSLEWGTEAFF

V: TRBV2
J: TRBJ1-1
size: many
D: -
DNA: TGTGCCAGCAGTGAAATTAAAAGTGGAGAAGCTTTCTTT
CDR3: CASSEIKSGEAFF